These T cell receptor beta chains were read from a single sample in a study of blood T cells in healthy people across ages. TCRdb itself ran the 5' RACE reads through MiXCR, one entry per CDR3 protein. Among about 1.8 million distinct CDR3 sequences listed, around half were seen once. Sequences were obtained from blood. The source of these receptors is a middle-aged woman in good health. Both conserved end residues are part of each CDR3. D genes are given only for firm matches. A clone size is listed for some rows: how often the clone was seen (once, few, many), or a class if it is expanded.

abundance,d_gene,j_gene,v_gene,CDR3nt,CDR3aa
-,-,TRBJ2-5,TRBV14,TGTGCCAGCAGCCAAGAATGGGGGGCCGGCGCCCCAGAGACCCAGTACTTC,CASSQEWGAGAPETQYF
-,-,TRBJ2-5,TRBV20-1,TGCAGTGCCGCCAATCAAGAGACCCAGTACTTC,CSAANQETQYF
few,-,TRBJ2-1,TRBV20-1,TGCAGTGCCCCACCCGGGGGCAGGGAGCAGTTCTTC,CSAPPGGREQFF
-,-,TRBJ2-5,TRBV7-2,TGTGCCAGCAGCTTAGTCGTGGGGGCCGGTTGGTCACAAGAGACCCAGTACTTC,CASSLVVGAGWSQETQYF
-,TRBD2,TRBJ2-5,TRBV7-2,TGTGCCAGCAGCTTAGTGTCGGGACTAGCGGGGGGTTCTGACAATGAGCAGTACTTC,CASSLVSGLAGGSDNEQYF
-,-,TRBJ1-1,TRBV6-6,TGTGCCAGCAGCCAGAGGTTTTCTGAAGCTTTCTTT,CASSQRFSEAFF
-,-,TRBJ2-5,TRBV2,TGTGCCAGCAGTGAAGAGAGGCAGGGGACCCAGTACTTC,CASSEERQGTQYF
-,TRBD1,TRBJ2-6,TRBV10-3,TGTGCCATCAGTGGGGGGACAGGATCCGGGGCCAACGTCCTGACTTTC,CAISGGTGSGANVLTF
-,-,TRBJ1-2,TRBV4-3,TGCGCCAGCAGCCAAGGAGACAGGTTACAGGGTGGCTACACCTTC,CASSQGDRLQGGYTF
many,TRBD1,TRBJ2-5,TRBV5-1,TGTGCCAGCAGCTTAGGGACAGGGGGAGAGACCCAGTACTTC,CASSLGTGGETQYF
-,-,TRBJ2-7,TRBV7-8,TGTGCCAGCAGTTCAGGGGCCCTAAGCTCCTACGAGCAGTACTTC,CASSSGALSSYEQYF
-,TRBD1,TRBJ2-7,TRBV28,TGTGCCAGCAGTTTAGCAGGGGGCGAAATCTACGAGCAGTACTTC,CASSLAGGEIYEQYF
-,-,TRBJ2-7,TRBV6-1,TGTGCCAGCAGTGCTTATGCCGGGACCACCTCCTATGAGCAGTACTTC,CASSAYAGTTSYEQYF
-,TRBD2,TRBJ2-5,TRBV7-2,TGTGCCAGCAGCCCGACCAATGGACTAGCGGGGAGATTCCAAGAGACCCAGTACTTC,CASSPTNGLAGRFQETQYF
-,TRBD1,TRBJ1-2,TRBV20-1,TGCAGTGCTAGAACCGGACAGGGTTTCCTCCCTGGCGGCTACACCTTC,CSARTGQGFLPGGYTF
-,TRBD2,TRBJ2-7,TRBV9,TGTGCCAGCAGCAGTGGACTAGCGGGCCTATCCTACGAGCAGTACTTC,CASSSGLAGLSYEQYF
-,-,TRBJ2-3,TRBV5-6,TGTGCCAGCATCTCTCAGGGTCTCACGGATACGCAGTATTTT,CASISQGLTDTQYF
-,-,TRBJ1-2,TRBV6-2/TRBV6-3,TGTGCCAGCCGGGAGGTTGGGATCTATGGCTACACCTTC,CASREVGIYGYTF
-,TRBD2,TRBJ2-7,TRBV11-2,TGTGCCAGCAGCGTACGGACTAGCGGAGCCTACAATGAGCAGTACTTC,CASSVRTSGAYNEQYF
-,TRBD2,TRBJ2-1,TRBV6-5,TGTGCCAGCAGTTCGAACAACCTACTAGCGGGGAGCTCCTACAATGAGCAGTTCTTC,CASSSNNLLAGSSYNEQFF
-,-,TRBJ1-1,TRBV12-3/TRBV12-4,TGTGCCAGCAGTTTAAATAGGGCCCTTAGCTCCAACACTGAAGCTTTCTTT,CASSLNRALSSNTEAFF
-,TRBD1,TRBJ2-7,TRBV5-4,TGTGCCAGCAGCGTTACCCCGGGACAGATCCACGAGCAGTACTTC,CASSVTPGQIHEQYF
few,-,TRBJ2-1,TRBV20-1,TGCAGTGCTTATTTAGGTAACAATGAGCAGTTCTTC,CSAYLGNNEQFF
-,TRBD2,TRBJ2-1,TRBV20-1,TGCAGTGCTGAAGGACTAGCGTGGTACAATGAGCAGTTCTTC,CSAEGLAWYNEQFF
-,-,TRBJ2-6,TRBV10-1,TGCGCCAGCGGAGACGTCAGGGCTGGGGCCAACGTCCTGACTTTC,CASGDVRAGANVLTF
-,TRBD1,TRBJ2-7,TRBV12-3/TRBV12-4,TGTGCCAGCAGTTTATTCGTGGGACAGACAGTCTACGAGCAGTACTTC,CASSLFVGQTVYEQYF
-,TRBD1,TRBJ2-7,TRBV9,TGTGCCAGCAGCCAGACAGGGTTCCCTATATCCTACGAGCAGTACTTC,CASSQTGFPISYEQYF
-,TRBD2,TRBJ2-1,TRBV3-1,TGTGCCAGCAGCCAAGTCTGGGGGGGTGGAGGTGAGCAGTTCTTC,CASSQVWGGGGEQFF
-,-,TRBJ2-3,TRBV7-2,TGTGCCAGCAGCCCGACAGGGCTCACTAGCACAAATACGCAGTATTTT,CASSPTGLTSTNTQYF
-,-,TRBJ2-7,TRBV7-9,TGTGCCAGCAGCTCCGTAGACCTAGGGGGCTACGAGCAGTACTTC,CASSSVDLGGYEQYF
many,-,TRBJ2-3,TRBV20-1,TGCAGTGCCAGAAGGGGGAGCACAGATACGCAGTATTTT,CSARRGSTDTQYF
-,TRBD2,TRBJ2-7,TRBV7-2,TGTGCCAGCAGACCTAGCGGGGGCCTGAACAATGAGCAGTACTTC,CASRPSGGLNNEQYF
-,TRBD2,TRBJ2-3,TRBV11-2,TGTGCCAGCAGCCCTAGACCCCTCCTAGCGGGGGTGATAGATACGCAGTATTTT,CASSPRPLLAGVIDTQYF
few,-,TRBJ1-1,TRBV4-1,TGCGCCAGCAGCGAATCGGACGGAGACGGCACTGAAGCTTTCTTT,CASSESDGDGTEAFF
-,TRBD1,TRBJ2-2,TRBV27,TGTGCCAGCACCCTTAAATGGGTATCAGGGGGAGTGGGCTTGACCGGGGAGCTGTTTTTT,CASTLKWVSGGVGLTGELFF
-,-,TRBJ2-4,TRBV20-1,TGCAGTGCTAGCGGCCAGGTAGCCAAAAACATTCAGTACTTC,CSASGQVAKNIQYF
few,-,TRBJ2-4,TRBV7-8,TGTGCCAGCAGTAGAAAGCGGGTTCTAGCCAAAAACATTCAGTACTTC,CASSRKRVLAKNIQYF
-,TRBD2,TRBJ2-3,TRBV20-1,TGCAGTGCTAGATCCCCAAGGCTAGCGGGGTTGGATACGCAGTATTTT,CSARSPRLAGLDTQYF
-,-,TRBJ1-6,TRBV12-3/TRBV12-4,TGTGCCAGCAGTTTTGGACTCCGAAATTCACCCCTCCACTTT,CASSFGLRNSPLHF
-,-,TRBJ1-5,TRBV20-1,TGCAGTGCTACCCGGCCTAGGGGCAATCAGCCCCAGCATTTT,CSATRPRGNQPQHF
-,-,TRBJ1-4,TRBV27,TGTGCCAGCAGTTTTTATGGGTTGGGAAATGAAAAACTGTTTTTT,CASSFYGLGNEKLFF
few,TRBD1,TRBJ2-7,TRBV4-2,TGTGCCAGCAGCCAAGATCAACAGACAGGGGGCGAGCAGTACTTC,CASSQDQQTGGEQYF
-,-,TRBJ2-7,TRBV9,TGTGCCAGCAGCGGAGCCCCGGGATACGAGCAGTACTTC,CASSGAPGYEQYF
-,-,TRBJ2-5,TRBV5-1,TGCGCCAGCAGCTTGGAATCGGCTCTATTACATCAAGAGACCCAGTACTTC,CASSLESALLHQETQYF
-,-,TRBJ2-1,TRBV4-2,TGTGCCAGCAGCCAAGATCCCGGAGGGGACCATGAGCAGTTCTTC,CASSQDPGGDHEQFF
-,TRBD2,TRBJ2-1,TRBV29-1,TGCAGCGCGGGCGGCGGGGGAAGATACTACGAGCAGTTCTTC,CSAGGGGRYYEQFF
few,-,TRBJ1-5,TRBV5-4,TGTGCCAGCAGCTTTGGCCTACAGGGAGAGTTGGATCAGCCCCAGCATTTT,CASSFGLQGELDQPQHF
-,-,TRBJ1-1,TRBV2,TGTGCCAGCAACCCGAGGAGGACCGGGAGCACTGAAGCTTTCTTT,CASNPRRTGSTEAFF